This passage covers 13 T cell receptor beta chains from one sample sequenced in a study of T cells in Graves' hyperthyroidism and ophthalmopathy. Template material for amplifying TCR beta CDR3 regions consisted of RNA transcripts. First-round RT-PCR of the TCR CDR3 relied on the HTBI primer set. TCRdb reanalysed the multiplex PCR reads using MiXCR and keeps one entry per CDR3 protein. The data hold 330,000 or so distinct CDR3 sequences, with roughly a fifth observed a single time. The sequencing input was blood. The origin of the receptors is a man aged 45-60 years with Graves' ophthalmopathy.

This clonotype has more than one count but fewer than ten. This rearrangement joins TRBV7-3 to TRBJ2-1; D is unresolved. Looked up from germline, CDR1 is SGHTA and CDR2 is FQGTGA. V lost 0 bases and J lost 8, with 8 bases in between. The CDR3 contains 13 residues. The CDR3 spells CASSLTPRHEQFF. The CDR3 DNA reads as TGTGCCAGCAGCTTAACCCCAAGACATGAGCAGTTCTTC.

This clonotype was recorded at least ten times. This chain uses TRBV2 with TRBJ1-4, with unresolved D. CDR1 SNHLY and CDR2 FYNNEI come from the germline V gene. V was trimmed by 3 bases and J by 5 bases, leaving 10 bases between them. The CDR3 totals 14 residues. DNA of the CDR3: TGTGCCAGCAGTGAGGTTTTTGTAAATGAAAAACTGTTTTTT. Residues: CASSEVFVNEKLFF. The whole variable domain, remainder taken from reference TRBV2 and TRBJ1-4, is EPEVTQTPSHQVTQMGQEVILRCVPISNHLYFYWYRQILGQKVEFLVSFYNNEISEKSEIFDDQFSVERPDGSNFTLKIRSTKLEDSAMYFCASSEVFVNEKLFFGSGTQLSVL.

This clonotype has a count of ten or more. The gene calls are TRBV7-2 and TRBJ2-7; D is unclear. The CDR3 has 13 residues. Trimming cost V 0 bases and J 6 bases, with 9 bases left between them. Germline-derived CDR1 and CDR2 are SGHTA and FQGNSA. The chain's CDR3 is CASSLARNREQYF. In DNA, the CDR3 is TGTGCCAGCAGCTTAGCCAGGAACCGCGAGCAGTACTTC.

The chain combines TRBV11-2 with TRBJ2-1, with TRBD2 as a possible D gene (7 bases). Trimming took 5 bases from V and 8 from J, leaving 16 bases between them. CDR3 length: 14 amino acids. Looked up from germline, CDR1 is SGHAT and CDR2 is FQNNGV. DNA for the CDR3: TGTGCCAGCAGCCGCGGAGGGGGGGGGGATGAGCAGTTCTTC. Its translation: CASSRGGGGDEQFF. The full variable domain, its missing parts supplied by reference TRBV11-2 and TRBJ2-1, is EAGVAQSPRYKIIEKRQSVAFWCNPISGHATLYWYQQILGQGPKLLIQFQNNGVVDDSQLPKDRFSAERLKGVDSTLKIQPAKLEDSAVYLCASSRGGGGDEQFFGPGTRLTVL.

The chain carries TRBV14 and TRBJ2-5; 9 bases map to TRBD1. The CDR3 contains 15 residues. V shed 5 bases and J 7 bases; nucleotides not matched to a gene: 11. Germline assignment: CDR1 SGHDN and CDR2 FVKESK. CDR3 in DNA: TGTGCCAGCAGCTCCGGTACATCGGACAGGGGGACCCAGTACTTC. Amino acid sequence: CASSSGTSDRGTQYF.

This clonotype was detected ten times or more. The chain carries TRBV3-1 and TRBJ2-3, with 9 positions matching TRBD2. CDR3 size: 16 residues. Looked up from germline, CDR1 is LGHDT and CDR2 is YNNKEL (reference sequence). V gave up 4 bases and J gave up 2 bases; unmatched junction bases: 7. Here the CDR3 reads CASSPGPSGTTDTQYF. DNA of the CDR3: TGTGCCAGCAGCCCGGGTCCTAGCGGGACCACAGATACGCAGTATTTT.

This clonotype appeared a few times. CDR3 bases: TGCAGTGCTAGAACCAGCGGGAGCTCTATCTACGAGCAGTACTTC. It specifies CSARTSGSSIYEQYF. The rearrangement uses TRBV20-1 and TRBJ2-7, with 8 bases identical to TRBD2. Germline V gene data show CDR1 as DFQATT and CDR2 as SNEGSKA (reference sequence). V gave up 2 bases and J gave up 3 bases; unmatched junction bases: 9. The CDR3 covers 15 residues.

This clonotype has ten or more counts. The rearrangement links TRBV13 to TRBJ2-7; no clear D gene. The length of the CDR3 is 14 residues. CDR1 PRHDT and CDR2 FYEKMQ come from the germline V gene (reference sequence). Trimming cost V 4 bases and J 0 bases, with 10 bases left between them. CDR3 sequence (DNA): TGTGCCAGCAGCTGGGTCGGAAGCTCCTACGAGCAGTACTTC. The encoded protein is CASSWVGSSYEQYF.

The chain recombines TRBV20-1 with TRBJ2-7; 9 nucleotides agree with TRBD1. J was trimmed by 3 bases and V by 5 bases; bases with no gene match: 14. Germline CDR1 and CDR2: DFQATT and SNEGSKA (reference sequence). CDR3 length equals 16 residues. Here the CDR3 DNA reads TGCAGTGCTCCCACCGGGACAGGGAGGGTCCTCTACGAGCAGTACTTC. Its translation: CSAPTGTGRVLYEQYF.

This clonotype was seen ten or more times. The V and J genes are TRBV5-1 and TRBJ2-1; 14 nucleotides agree with TRBD2. The CDR3 is made up of 16 amino acids. Germline V gives CDR1 SGHRS, CDR2 YFSETQ. V gave up 3 bases and J gave up 4 bases; unmatched junction bases: 3. CDR3 in DNA: TGCGCCAGCAGCTCGGGACTAGCGGGAGATTACAATGAGCAGTTCTTC. Translation: CASSSGLAGDYNEQFF.

This clonotype was seen ten or more times. The V and J genes are TRBV7-9 and TRBJ2-7; 8 nucleotides line up with TRBD1. Per germline, CDR1 SEHNR and CDR2 FQNEAQ (reference sequence). V was clipped by 4 bases and J by 1 base; unmatched bases: 6. The length of the CDR3 is 15 residues. Here the CDR3 reads CASSSRQGLSYEQYF. CDR3 in DNA: TGTGCCAGCAGCTCCAGACAGGGGTTATCCTACGAGCAGTACTTC.

The chain carries TRBV5-8 and TRBJ2-2; D possibly uses TRBD1 or TRBD2 (5 bases each). Deletions cut 6 bases from V and 5 bases from J, with 20 bases between. The length of the CDR3 is 16 residues. CDR1 is SGHTS, CDR2 YDEGEE, per germline. The CDR3 loop reads CASNIIPGRWTGELFF. CDR3 DNA sequence: TGTGCCAGCAACATAATTCCGGGACGATGGACCGGGGAGCTGTTTTTT.

The chain uses TRBV10-2 and TRBJ1-1; possibly TRBD1 for D (5 bases). Between the trimmed V and J ends, which lost 1 base and 4 bases, there was a span of 13 bases. CDR3 length: 15 residues. Germline V lookup: CDR1 WSHSY, CDR2 SAAADI. The CDR3 DNA follows: TGCGCCAGCAGTGAGTTCTCAGGGAGGGGCACTGAAGCTTTCTTT. This translates into CASSEFSGRGTEAFF.